These 32 T cell receptor beta chains share one sample of origin, sequenced in a study of cytomegalovirus exposure and HLA in healthy donors. The PCR had 60 Vbeta and 13 Jbeta primers. TCRdb's table, derived via immunoSEQ multiplex PCR, lists solely in-frame clones and lacks some. This table holds approximately 190,000 clones, 81% found once. Material: PBMCs. The receptors shown here come from a man in his forties in good health and CMV-seropositive.

The chain couples TRBV5-4 to TRBJ2-1; D might be TRBD2 (6 bases). Germline V gene lookup returns CDR1 SGHNT and CDR2 YYREEE (reference sequence). Trimming took 0 bases from V and 6 from J, leaving 19 bases between them. The CDR3 totals 17 residues. The CDR3 coding sequence is TGTGCCAGCAGCTTGGTCCAAAGGCGCGGGATGGGCAATGAGCAGTTCTTC. As protein: CASSLVQRRGMGNEQFF.

The rearrangement uses TRBV5-5 and TRBJ2-1; 8 nucleotides line up with TRBD2. Germline V gene lookup returns CDR1 SGHKS and CDR2 YYEKEE (reference sequence). The CDR3 is made up of 16 amino acids. Unmatched junction bases numbered 10, after V lost 4 bases and J lost 4 bases. The CDR3 region has the DNA TGTGCCAGCAGCCCCGCGGGAGCGGGGGCTTACAATGAGCAGTTCTTC. Translating it yields CASSPAGAGAYNEQFF.

This clone was seen only a few times. The chain joins TRBV29-1 to TRBJ1-3; 9 nucleotides line up with TRBD1. Germline loops: CDR1 SQVTM, CDR2 ANQGSEA. Trimming took 6 bases from V and 0 from J; bases not matched to a gene: 6. This CDR3 is built from 15 residues. Written as DNA, the CDR3 is TGCAGCGTGGCGGACAGGGGCAACTCTGGAAACACCATATATTTT. Amino acids: CSVADRGNSGNTIYF.

The chain links TRBV5-1 to TRBJ2-1; 12 nucleotides agree with TRBD1. Germline values: CDR1 SGHRS, CDR2 YFSETQ. CDR3 length: 13 residues. V lost 8 bases to trimming and J lost 6 bases; unmatched junction nucleotides: 3. CDR3 bases: TGCGCCAGGCCGGGACAGGGGGCCAATGAGCAGTTCTTC. Residues: CARPGQGANEQFF.

Only a few counts were recorded for this clone. The chain carries TRBV6-6 and TRBJ2-1; 9 bases are a match to TRBD1. V lost 5 bases to trimming and J lost 3 bases; unmatched junction nucleotides: 5. The V gene's germline CDR1 is MNHNY and CDR2 SVGAGI (reference sequence). This CDR3 comprises 15 residues. The CDR3 nucleotides are TGTGCCAGCAGTCACTACAGGGGGCTCTACAATGAGCAGTTCTTC. Its protein product is CASSHYRGLYNEQFF.

The V gene is TRBV19, the J gene TRBJ1-2; D is possibly TRBD1 (5 bases). Germline values: CDR1 LNHDA, CDR2 SQIVND (reference sequence). The CDR3 extends over 14 amino acids. V lost 2 bases and J lost 6, with 13 bases in between. CDR3 residues: CASSISTTVNGYTF. DNA of the CDR3: TGTGCCAGTAGTATAAGTACGACAGTCAATGGCTACACCTTC. Supplemented by reference TRBV19 and TRBJ1-2, the full variable domain reads DGGITQSPKYLFRKEGQNVTLSCEQNLNHDAMYWYRQDPGQGLRLIYYSQIVNDFQKGDIAEGYSVSREKKESFPLTVTSAQKNPTAFYLCASSISTTVNGYTFGSGTRLTVV.

The chain recombines TRBV9 with TRBJ2-3; 11 bases map to TRBD1. J lost 1 base, V lost 0 bases, and 10 bases had no gene match. CDR3 size: 19 residues. Germline values: CDR1 SGDLS, CDR2 YYNGEE. CDR3 amino acids: CASSVGGTGGPGGTDTQYF. Here the CDR3 DNA reads TGTGCCAGCAGCGTAGGTGGGACAGGGGGACCCGGGGGCACAGATACGCAGTATTTT.

CDR3: CASSSTGTASEAFF. DNA for the CDR3: TGTGCCAGCAGCTCAACCGGGACAGCTTCTGAAGCTTTCTTT. The J gene is TRBJ1-1, the V gene TRBV6-1, with 7 nucleotides matching TRBD1. The CDR3 has 14 amino acids. The V gene's germline CDR1 is MNHNS and CDR2 SASEGT. V was pared by 6 bases and J by 6 bases, with 10 bases of the junction left unmatched.

The chain recombines TRBV27 with TRBJ2-1, with D possibly being TRBD1 (6 bases). Trimming took off 6 bases at V and 6 bases at J, with 9 bases between the two ends. Germline-derived CDR1 and CDR2 are MNHEY and SMNVEV (reference sequence). CDR3 size: 12 residues. This chain's CDR3 is CASRQGGNEQFF. The DNA for the CDR3 is TGTGCCAGCAGACAGGGTGGCAATGAGCAGTTCTTC.

Concerning this clone: Other DNA sequences from this sample encode an identical CDR3 as well. The chain is built from TRBV28 and TRBJ2-1; D not resolved. With 2 bases removed from V and 9 bases from J, the gap between germline ends came to 8 bases. The CDR3 spans 12 residues. Per the germline V gene, CDR1 is MDHEN and CDR2 is SYDVKM. The CDR3: CASSLGRGEQFF. As DNA, the CDR3 is TGTGCCAGCAGTTTAGGCCGTGGTGAGCAGTTCTTC.

V and J are TRBV28 and TRBJ2-7, with TRBD1 matching 11 bases. Germline trimming cut 6 bases from V and 8 bases from J; bases unmatched to any gene: 6. CDR1 and CDR2 (germline): MDHEN, SYDVKM. The CDR3 has 13 residues. CDR3 protein: CASSRTGGAKQYF. The CDR3 bases are TGTGCCAGCAGCCGGACAGGGGGCGCTAAGCAGTACTTC.

The chain links TRBV5-1 to TRBJ1-6; D uncertain. Germline V CDR1 and CDR2: SGHRS, YFSETQ. The CDR3 runs to 15 residues. The V and J ends lost 0 bases and 4 bases respectively, with 8 bases between them. The CDR3 sequence is CASSLDSFYNSPLHF. Here the CDR3 DNA reads TGCGCCAGCAGCTTGGACAGTTTTTATAATTCACCCCTCCACTTT.

This chain joins TRBV5-4 and TRBJ2-4; 8 nucleotides agree with TRBD1. Germline CDR1 SGHNT, CDR2 YYREEE (reference sequence). The CDR3 runs to 16 residues. Losses at the gene ends were 0 bases for V and 1 base for J; bases not matched to a gene: 3. The CDR3 loop is CASSLAGQAAKNIQYF. DNA of the CDR3: TGTGCCAGCAGCTTGGCGGGACAGGCGGCCAAAAACATTCAGTACTTC.

The V gene is TRBV10-3, the J gene TRBJ2-4; 7 bases agree with TRBD1. The ends lost 6 bases at V and 5 bases at J; junction bases unmatched: 1. This CDR3 comprises 12 residues. Germline V gene lookup returns CDR1 ENHRY and CDR2 SYGVKD. Here the CDR3 DNA reads TGTGCCATCAGCGGGACAGAAAACATTCAGTACTTC. This sequence encodes CAISGTENIQYF.

The V and J genes are TRBV19 and TRBJ1-5; weak D call: TRBD1 (5 bases). The CDR3 extends over 16 amino acids. Trimming took 5 bases from V and 4 from J, leaving 18 bases between them. CDR1 and CDR2 (germline): LNHDA, SQIVND (reference sequence). For the CDR3, the DNA is TGTGCCAGTAGTTACCTCGGCGGGAGGGGAAATCAGCCCCAGCATTTT. Its translation is CASSYLGGRGNQPQHF.

This clone showed up just once. The chain carries TRBV5-1 and TRBJ1-4; D uncertain. CDR1 is SGHRS, CDR2 YFSETQ, per germline. The CDR3 is 14 amino acids. Trimming left V 0 bases short and J 3 bases short, with 6 bases between. The CDR3 loop reads CASSLGEANEKLFF. In DNA, the CDR3 is TGCGCCAGCAGCTTGGGAGAGGCTAATGAAAAACTGTTTTTT.

The J gene is TRBJ2-3, the V gene TRBV5-1; 11 bases line up with TRBD1. The CDR3 extends over 18 amino acids. J was trimmed by 3 bases and V by 4 bases; bases with no gene match: 13. Germline CDR1 and CDR2: SGHRS and YFSETQ. The CDR3: CASSGSSTGTGGTDTQYF. The CDR3 coding sequence is TGCGCCAGCAGCGGAAGTTCCACCGGGACAGGGGGGACAGATACGCAGTATTTT. The variable domain in full, completed from reference TRBV5-1 and TRBJ2-3, reads KAGVTQTPRYLIKTRGQQVTLSCSPISGHRSVSWYQQTPGQGLQFLFEYFSETQRNKGNFPGRFSGRQFSNSRSEMNVSTLELGDSALYLCASSGSSTGTGGTDTQYFGPGTRLTVL.

J is TRBJ2-7 and V is TRBV28; tentative D call: TRBD2 (7 bases). The CDR3 covers 18 residues. Trimming removed 6 bases from V and 2 bases from J, with 26 bases in between. Per the germline V gene, CDR1 is MDHEN and CDR2 is SYDVKM. CDR3 sequence (DNA): TGTGCCAGCAGAGGGGGTCAGGGTGGCGTTCTAGCGGCCTACGAGCAGTACTTC. The encoded protein is CASRGGQGGVLAAYEQYF.

V usage is TRBV6-5 and J usage is TRBJ2-5; D is perhaps TRBD1 (6 bases). V lost 6 bases and J lost 1, with 15 bases in between. The CDR3 is 15 residues long. Germline V gene data show CDR1 as MNHEY and CDR2 as SVGAGI. The CDR3 sequence: CASSHNRVAQETQYF. The CDR3 coding sequence is TGTGCCAGCAGCCATAACAGGGTGGCCCAAGAGACCCAGTACTTC.

The chain joins TRBV11-2 to TRBJ1-6, with 7 bases matching TRBD1. V lost 1 base, J lost 2 bases, and 11 bases stayed unmatched. The CDR3 runs 19 residues. Germline loops: CDR1 SGHAT, CDR2 FQNNGV. The CDR3 DNA reads TGTGCCAGCAGCTTAGCCTCCCGAACAGGGGTCACCTATAATTCACCCCTCCACTTT. It encodes CASSLASRTGVTYNSPLHF.

The chain has TRBV29-1 and TRBJ2-1, with D unresolved. Trimming took off 3 bases at V and 0 bases at J, with 9 bases between the two ends. Germline lookup yields CDR1 SQVTM and CDR2 ANQGSEA. CDR3 size: 14 residues. The CDR3 sequence: CSVEVVSSYNEQFF. The CDR3 DNA sequence: TGCAGCGTTGAGGTTGTTAGCTCCTACAATGAGCAGTTCTTC.

This chain joins TRBV7-3 and TRBJ2-3, with TRBD2 matching 12 bases. Per germline, CDR1 SGHTA and CDR2 FQGTGA. This CDR3 contains 14 residues. V trimming: 2 bases; J trimming: 14 bases; junction bases outside the gene matches: 8. CDR3 nucleotide sequence: TGTGCCAGCAGCTTAGTGACTAGCGGGGGTGTTTGGTATTTT. Its translation: CASSLVTSGGVWYF.

The chain couples TRBV11-2 to TRBJ2-7; 9 bases align to TRBD1. The CDR3 loop spans 15 amino acids. In germline, CDR1 is SGHAT, CDR2 FQNNGV. V trimming: 5 bases; J trimming: 1 base; junction bases outside the gene matches: 6. DNA of the CDR3: TGTGCCAGCAGCCCCGGGACAGGGTCATCCTACGAGCAGTACTTC. This sequence encodes CASSPGTGSSYEQYF.

This clone appeared a single time. The V call is TRBV28, the J call TRBJ2-7, with D possibly TRBD2 on 6 matching bases. V was shortened by 6 bases and J by 2 bases, with 11 bases between the two germline ends. CDR3 length: 13 residues. Germline V gene sequence: CDR1 MDHEN, CDR2 SYDVKM. The CDR3 loop is CASSLGGTYEQYF. CDR3 DNA: TGTGCCAGCAGCTTGGGGGGAACCTACGAGCAGTACTTC.

The rearrangement joins TRBV11-2 to TRBJ1-6; perhaps TRBD1 as D (6 bases). The CDR3 has 15 residues. Germline V CDR1 and CDR2: SGHAT, FQNNGV. The V end was cut by 2 bases, the J end by 5 bases, with 10 bases between. The CDR3 sequence: CASSLRDTHNSPLHF. DNA for the CDR3: TGTGCCAGCAGCTTAAGGGACACCCATAATTCACCCCTCCACTTT.

V gene TRBV19 combines with J gene TRBJ1-1; TRBD1 aligns across 7 bases. The V and J ends lost 6 bases and 5 bases, in that order; junction bases with no gene match: 3. Per germline, CDR1 LNHDA and CDR2 SQIVND (reference sequence). This CDR3 is 12 amino acids long. As DNA, the CDR3 is TGTGCCAGTAGGACAGGGTTTACTGAAGCTTTCTTT. Translated, it gives CASRTGFTEAFF.

This clone occurred a few times. In nucleotides, the CDR3 is TGTGCCAGCAACCAGCGGGGCCAGGGGACCCAGTACTTC. This sequence encodes CASNQRGQGTQYF. This chain uses TRBV6-6 with TRBJ2-5; 7 bases agree with TRBD2. The junction had 9 bases not matched to a gene; V was cut back by 7 bases and J by 7 bases. This CDR3 region has 13 residues. Germline CDR1 MNHNY, CDR2 SVGAGI (reference sequence).

The chain has TRBV5-1 and TRBJ1-2; D unclear. CDR3 length: 14 residues. The ends were cut back, 6 bases at V and 4 bases at J, with 16 bases in the middle. Per the germline V gene, CDR1 is SGHRS and CDR2 is YFSETQ. The CDR3 bases are TGCGCCAGCAACGCCCTGGGAGAGAGCTATGGCTACACCTTC. Its protein product is CASNALGESYGYTF.

The chain has TRBV7-6 and TRBJ2-5, with 9 nucleotides matching TRBD2. Trimming took 1 base from V and 5 from J; bases not matched to a gene: 8. Per germline, CDR1 SGHVS and CDR2 FNYEAQ. The CDR3 spans 16 residues. The CDR3 bases are TGTGCCAGCAGCTTAGTATCTAGCGGGACGGGGGAGACCCAGTACTTC. This codes for CASSLVSSGTGETQYF.

CDR3 protein: CASRPGTDTGELFF. The CDR3 coding sequence is TGCGCCAGCAGACCCGGGACAGACACCGGGGAGCTGTTTTTT. The genes are TRBV10-2 and TRBJ2-2; TRBD1 matches at 7 bases. CDR3 length equals 14 residues. In germline, CDR1 is WSHSY, CDR2 SAAADI. Unmatched junction bases numbered 4, after V lost 6 bases and J lost 3 bases.

V and J are TRBV6-1 and TRBJ2-4, with 14 bases lining up with TRBD2. Germline values: CDR1 MNHNS, CDR2 SASEGT. V lost 4 bases to trimming and J lost 7 bases; unmatched junction nucleotides: 6. The CDR3 has 16 residues. CDR3 sequence: CASSGTSGGMLNIQYF. In DNA form, the CDR3 reads TGTGCCAGCAGTGGGACTAGCGGGGGGATGCTTAACATTCAGTACTTC.

The chain employs TRBV10-3 and TRBJ2-7; 11 positions agree with TRBD1. The CDR3 is made up of 18 amino acids. After removal of 10 bases from V and 4 bases from J, the junction contained 21 bases not matched to a gene. Germline assignment: CDR1 ENHRY and CDR2 SYGVKD. CDR3 nucleotide sequence: TGTGCCACGCGAGGGGACAGGGGGAGGCGTTTTACTACTTACGAGCAGTACTTC. Its protein product is CATRGDRGRRFTTYEQYF.